This T cell receptor beta chain was obtained from a study of post-analysis software for immune sequencing data (dated by TCRdb to about 2015). General notes on the study: Disease courses on record covered relapsing-remitting, secondary progressive and progressive-relapsing multiple sclerosis, though some patients had no subtype annotation. Patient repertoires were compared against roughly 12 previously published healthy control repertoires from donors aged roughly 6 to 25 years. A subset of samples was prepared in parallel using single-end sample barcoding, then pooled and co-amplified after Illumina adapter ligation.

In regard to this clonotype: What this receptor recognizes is not known. Per-base quality was not reported, and no clone a single base away is much larger than it.

The receptor library was made with PCR. The run used an Illumina HiSeq 2500. To reduce PCR and sequencing biases, unique molecular identifiers were incorporated into the TCR beta cDNA libraries. Roughly 500,000 cDNA molecules were obtained per 1 to 10 million input T cells, so each molecule approximated one T cell. The patient libraries were prepared and sequenced using the same protocol as the earlier healthy control dataset. Samples belonging to the same batch were prepared together, multiplexed and sequenced on a shared HiSeq lane. The study's own analysis went as follows. MIGEC handled the raw barcoded reads, throwing out single-read molecular identifier groups before consensus assembly and CDR3 extraction. Clonotype tables were post-analysed with VDJtools, and diversity was normalized by down-sampling all datasets to the smallest sample size. To correct batch-related cross-sample contamination, repertoire overlap clustering matched CDR3 amino acid sequences but not nucleotide sequences. TCRdb reprocessed the public reads (quality trimming at Q25 with fastp, clone calling with MiXCR) and kept in-frame beta chains. Rows matching on CDR3 protein sequence are summarized as one entry with the most common DNA and genes. The V and J calls and clone size come from TCRdb's table, not from the authors' own analysis. This sample gives over 250,000 distinct CDR3 sequences in total; 36% of them show up just once. The top ten hold 4% to 6% of the sample.

Broad study findings and their caveats: Multiple sclerosis patients had significantly lower normalized Chao1 diversity than controls, a result that suggests substantial peripheral T-cell clonal expansion. Strong co-clustering of samples prepared in the same batch was shown by direct clustering with F measure, prompting a batch-effect correction. Several TRBV segments, including TRBV5-6, TRBV5-1 and TRBV20-1, were significantly more frequent in patients than controls. The control group was slightly older than the multiple sclerosis patient group.

TCR beta repertoires were profiled from peripheral blood of 13 young patients with multiple sclerosis to demonstrate the VDJtools post-analysis software. The multiple sclerosis patients were children and adolescents between roughly 6 and 17 years of age. Compared with germline, V lacks 5 bases and J lacks 4 bases; bases without a gene match: 6. The CDR3 runs 13 residues from the cysteine to the phenylalanine. The retained sequence is limited to the CDR3, 39 bases, with the frame set at the first base. From a lookup of the germline V gene (reference sequence), CDR1 and CDR2 are DFQATT and SNEGSKA. The clonotype was recovered from a girl aged 5-17 years with multiple sclerosis. The sequence joins TRBV20-1 to TRBJ2-3, with 7 central nucleotides matching TRBD2. Sequencing was performed on blood. The DNA sequence is as follows: TGCAGTGCTGTTAGGGCGGGGGCAGATACGCAGTATTTT. This encodes CSAVRAGADTQYF.